The present T cell receptor (beta chain) was sequenced within a study of blood T cell repertoires in COVID-19. Study as a whole: From the United States, Italy and Spain came samples of acute and convalescent COVID-19.

Only in-frame clones appear in the TCRdb table, and some are missing; sequencing was by immunoSEQ multiplex PCR. The sample contains approximately 250,000 clones, roughly four fifths of which appear only once. This clone occurred once. CDR3 length: 14 residues. Per the germline V gene, CDR1 is LGHDT and CDR2 is YNNKEL (reference sequence). Trimming removed 4 bases at V and 3 bases at J, with 10 bases between. The material sequenced was peripheral blood. This clonotype was sampled from a man aged 45-65 years with acute or convalescent COVID-19. This sequence joins TRBV3-1 (or the pseudogene TRBV3-2) and TRBJ1-5, with D perhaps matching TRBD1 (5 bases). The CDR3 sequence: CASSRRASNQPQHF. For the CDR3, the DNA is TGTGCCAGCAGCCGCAGGGCATCCAATCAGCCCCAGCATTTT.